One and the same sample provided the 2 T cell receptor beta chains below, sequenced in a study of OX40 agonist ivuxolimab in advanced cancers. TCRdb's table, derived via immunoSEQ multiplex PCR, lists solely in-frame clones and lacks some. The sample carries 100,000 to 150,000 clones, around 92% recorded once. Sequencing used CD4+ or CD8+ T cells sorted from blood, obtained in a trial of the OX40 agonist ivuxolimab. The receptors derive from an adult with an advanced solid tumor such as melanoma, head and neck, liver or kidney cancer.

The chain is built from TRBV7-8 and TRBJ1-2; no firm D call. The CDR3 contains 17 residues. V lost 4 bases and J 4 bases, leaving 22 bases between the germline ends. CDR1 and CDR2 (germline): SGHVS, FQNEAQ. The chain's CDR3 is CASSSGSQVGGGYGYTF. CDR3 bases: TGTGCCAGCAGCTCCGGTTCCCAGGTAGGAGGCGGCTATGGCTACACCTTC.

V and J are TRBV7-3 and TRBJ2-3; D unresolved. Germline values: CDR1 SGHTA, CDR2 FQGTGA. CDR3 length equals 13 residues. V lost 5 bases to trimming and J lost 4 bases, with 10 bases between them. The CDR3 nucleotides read TGTGCCAGCAGCCCCTATCGGGCAGATACGCAGTATTTT. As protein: CASSPYRADTQYF.